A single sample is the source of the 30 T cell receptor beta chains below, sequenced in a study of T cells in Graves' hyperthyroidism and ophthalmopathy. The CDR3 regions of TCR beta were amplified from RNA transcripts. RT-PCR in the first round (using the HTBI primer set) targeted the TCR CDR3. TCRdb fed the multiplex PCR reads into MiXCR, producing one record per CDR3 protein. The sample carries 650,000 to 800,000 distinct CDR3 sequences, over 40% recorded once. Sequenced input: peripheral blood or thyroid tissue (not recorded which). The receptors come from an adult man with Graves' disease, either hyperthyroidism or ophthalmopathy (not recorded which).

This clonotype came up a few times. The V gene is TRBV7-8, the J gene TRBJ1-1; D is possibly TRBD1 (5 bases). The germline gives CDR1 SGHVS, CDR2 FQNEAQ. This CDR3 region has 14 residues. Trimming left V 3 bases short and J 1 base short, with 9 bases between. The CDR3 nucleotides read TGTGCCAGCAGCTTTTTCCAGGGGAACACTGAAGCTTTCTTT. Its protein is CASSFFQGNTEAFF.

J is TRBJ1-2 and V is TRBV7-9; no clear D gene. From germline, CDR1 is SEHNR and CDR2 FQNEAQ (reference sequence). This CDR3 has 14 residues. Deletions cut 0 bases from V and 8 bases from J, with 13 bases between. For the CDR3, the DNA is TGTGCCAGCAGCTTAGCGGGAAGAGAAAGGGGCTACACCTTC. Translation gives CASSLAGRERGYTF.

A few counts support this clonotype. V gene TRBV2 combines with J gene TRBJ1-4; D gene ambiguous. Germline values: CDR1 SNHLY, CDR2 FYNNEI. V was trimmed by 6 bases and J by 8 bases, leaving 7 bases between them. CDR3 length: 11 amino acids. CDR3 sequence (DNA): TGTGCCAGCAGAAAAAGGGAAAAACTGTTTTTT. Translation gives CASRKREKLFF. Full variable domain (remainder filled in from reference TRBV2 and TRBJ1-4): EPEVTQTPSHQVTQMGQEVILRCVPISNHLYFYWYRQILGQKVEFLVSFYNNEISEKSEIFDDQFSVERPDGSNFTLKIRSTKLEDSAMYFCASRKREKLFFGSGTQLSVL.

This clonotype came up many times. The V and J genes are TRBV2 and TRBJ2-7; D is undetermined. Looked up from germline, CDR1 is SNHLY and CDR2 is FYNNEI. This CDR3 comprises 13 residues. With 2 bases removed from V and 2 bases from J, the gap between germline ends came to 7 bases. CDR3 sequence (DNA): TGTGCCAGCAGTGAACGCTTGCCCTACGAGCAGTACTTC. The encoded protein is CASSERLPYEQYF.

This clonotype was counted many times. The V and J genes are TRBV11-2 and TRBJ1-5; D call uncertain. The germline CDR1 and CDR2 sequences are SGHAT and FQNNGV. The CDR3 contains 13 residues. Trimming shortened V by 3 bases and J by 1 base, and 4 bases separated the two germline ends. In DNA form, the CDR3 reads TGTGCCAGCAGCTTCCAGAGCAATCAGCCCCAGCATTTT. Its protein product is CASSFQSNQPQHF.

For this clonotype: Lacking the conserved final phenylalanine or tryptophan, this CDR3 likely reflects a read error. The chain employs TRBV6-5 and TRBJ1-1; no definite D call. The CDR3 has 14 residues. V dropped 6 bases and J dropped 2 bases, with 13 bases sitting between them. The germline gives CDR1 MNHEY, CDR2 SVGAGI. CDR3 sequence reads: CASSYGQTNTEAFS. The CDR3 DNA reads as TGTGCCAGCAGCTACGGGCAGACTAACACTGAAGCTTTCTCT.

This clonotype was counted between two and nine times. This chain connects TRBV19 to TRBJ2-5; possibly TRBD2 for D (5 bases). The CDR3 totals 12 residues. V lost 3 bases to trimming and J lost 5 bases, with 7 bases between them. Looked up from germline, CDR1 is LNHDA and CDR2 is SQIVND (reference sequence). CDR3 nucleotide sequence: TGTGCCAGTAGTATGAGGGCCGAGACCCAGTACTTC. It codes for CASSMRAETQYF.

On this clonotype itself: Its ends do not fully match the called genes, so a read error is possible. The CDR3 reads CASSDWASGGRETQYF. DNA for the CDR3: TGTGCCAGCAGTGATTGGGCTAGCGGGGGGAGAGAGACCCAGTACTTC. V usage is TRBV24-1 and J usage is TRBJ2-5; TRBD2 matches at 11 bases. Germline V gene data show CDR1 as KGHDR and CDR2 as SFDVKD. The CDR3 totals 16 residues.

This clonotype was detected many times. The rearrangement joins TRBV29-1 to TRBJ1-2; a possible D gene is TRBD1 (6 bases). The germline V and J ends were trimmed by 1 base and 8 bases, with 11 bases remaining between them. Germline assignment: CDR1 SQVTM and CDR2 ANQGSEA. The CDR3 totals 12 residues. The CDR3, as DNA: TGCAGCGTTGAAGTGGGGACAAAAGGCTACACCTTC. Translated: CSVEVGTKGYTF.

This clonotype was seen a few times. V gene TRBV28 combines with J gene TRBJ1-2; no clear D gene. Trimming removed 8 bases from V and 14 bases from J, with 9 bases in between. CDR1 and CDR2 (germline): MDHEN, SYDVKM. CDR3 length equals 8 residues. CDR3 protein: CASLSVTF. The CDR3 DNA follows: TGTGCCAGCCTCTCAGTGACCTTC.

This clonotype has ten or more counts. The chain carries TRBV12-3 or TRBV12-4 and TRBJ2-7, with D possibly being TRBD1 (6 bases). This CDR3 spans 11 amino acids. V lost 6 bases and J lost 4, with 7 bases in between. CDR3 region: CASSRGYEQYF. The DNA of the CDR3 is TGTGCCAGCAGCAGGGGTTACGAGCAGTACTTC.

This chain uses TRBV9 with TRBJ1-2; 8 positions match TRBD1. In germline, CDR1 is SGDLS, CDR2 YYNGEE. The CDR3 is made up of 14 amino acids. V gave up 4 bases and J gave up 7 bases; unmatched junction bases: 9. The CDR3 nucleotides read TGTGCCAGCAGCCAAGCTCAGGGGGCTACTGGCTACACCTTC. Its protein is CASSQAQGATGYTF. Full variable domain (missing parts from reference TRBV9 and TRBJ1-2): DSGVTQTPKHLITATGQRVTLRCSPRSGDLSVYWYQQSLDQGLQFLIQYYNGEERAKGNILERFSAQQFPDLHSELNLSSLELGDSALYFCASSQAQGATGYTFGSGTRLTVV.

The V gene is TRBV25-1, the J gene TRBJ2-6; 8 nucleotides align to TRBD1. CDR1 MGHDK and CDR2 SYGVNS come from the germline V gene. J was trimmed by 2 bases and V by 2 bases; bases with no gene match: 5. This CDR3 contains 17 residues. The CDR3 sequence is CASSEGQGAAGANVLTF. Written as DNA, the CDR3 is TGTGCCAGCAGTGAAGGTCAGGGGGCGGCTGGGGCCAACGTCCTGACTTTC.

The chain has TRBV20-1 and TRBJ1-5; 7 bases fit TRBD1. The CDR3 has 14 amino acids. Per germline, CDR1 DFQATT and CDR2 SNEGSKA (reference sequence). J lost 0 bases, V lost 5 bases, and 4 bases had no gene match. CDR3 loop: CSAGTEYSNQPQHF. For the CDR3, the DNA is TGCAGTGCTGGGACAGAGTATAGCAATCAGCCCCAGCATTTT.

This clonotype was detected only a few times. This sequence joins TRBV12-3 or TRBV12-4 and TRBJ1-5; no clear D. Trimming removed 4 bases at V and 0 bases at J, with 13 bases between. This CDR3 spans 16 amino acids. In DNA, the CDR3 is TGTGCCAGCAGTTATAAGGGCGGGAATAGCAATCAGCCCCAGCATTTT. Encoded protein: CASSYKGGNSNQPQHF.

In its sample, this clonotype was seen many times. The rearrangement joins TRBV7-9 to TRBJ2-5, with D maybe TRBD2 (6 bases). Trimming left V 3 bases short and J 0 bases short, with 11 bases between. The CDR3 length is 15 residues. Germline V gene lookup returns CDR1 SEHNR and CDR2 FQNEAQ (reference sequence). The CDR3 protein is CASSFSGNHQETQYF. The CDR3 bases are TGTGCCAGCAGCTTTAGCGGTAATCACCAAGAGACCCAGTACTTC.

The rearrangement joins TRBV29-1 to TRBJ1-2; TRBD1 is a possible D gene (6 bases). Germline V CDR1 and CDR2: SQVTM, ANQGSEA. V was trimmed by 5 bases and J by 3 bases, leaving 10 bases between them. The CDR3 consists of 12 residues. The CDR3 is CSVPQGYYGYTF. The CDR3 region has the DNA TGCAGCGTTCCCCAGGGGTACTATGGCTACACCTTC.

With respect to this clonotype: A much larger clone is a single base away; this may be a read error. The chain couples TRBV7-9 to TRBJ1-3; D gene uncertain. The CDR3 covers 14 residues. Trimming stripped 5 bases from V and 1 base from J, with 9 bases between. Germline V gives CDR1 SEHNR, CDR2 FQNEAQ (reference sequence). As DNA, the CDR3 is TGTGCCAGCAGCCTAGAGACGTCTGGAAACACCATATATTTT. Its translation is CASSLETSGNTIYF.

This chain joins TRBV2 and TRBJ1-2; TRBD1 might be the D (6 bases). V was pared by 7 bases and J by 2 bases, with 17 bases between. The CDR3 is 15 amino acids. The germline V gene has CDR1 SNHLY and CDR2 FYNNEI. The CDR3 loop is CASTLVGGRNYGYTF. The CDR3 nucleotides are TGTGCCAGCACCCTGGTGGGGGGCCGGAACTATGGCTACACCTTC.

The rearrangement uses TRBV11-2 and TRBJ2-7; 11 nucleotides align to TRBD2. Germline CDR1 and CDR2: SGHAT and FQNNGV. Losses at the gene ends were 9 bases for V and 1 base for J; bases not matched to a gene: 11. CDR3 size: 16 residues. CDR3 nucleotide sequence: TGTGCCAGTAGTAGCCCCGGGACTAGCGGTTCCTACGAGCAGTACTTC. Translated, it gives CASSSPGTSGSYEQYF.

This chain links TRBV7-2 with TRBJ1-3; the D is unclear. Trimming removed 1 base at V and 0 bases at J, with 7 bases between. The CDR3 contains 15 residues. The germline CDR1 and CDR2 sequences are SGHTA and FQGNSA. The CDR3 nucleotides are TGTGCCAGCAGCTTAGATGGGTACTCTGGAAACACCATATATTTT. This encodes CASSLDGYSGNTIYF.

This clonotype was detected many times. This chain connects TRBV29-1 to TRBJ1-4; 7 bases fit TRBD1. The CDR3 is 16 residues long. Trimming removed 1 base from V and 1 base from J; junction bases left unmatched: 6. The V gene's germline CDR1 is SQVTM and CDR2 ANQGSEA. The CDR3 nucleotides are TGCAGCGTTGAAGTGGGGACAGCTGAAACTAATGAAAAACTGTTTTTT. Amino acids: CSVEVGTAETNEKLFF.

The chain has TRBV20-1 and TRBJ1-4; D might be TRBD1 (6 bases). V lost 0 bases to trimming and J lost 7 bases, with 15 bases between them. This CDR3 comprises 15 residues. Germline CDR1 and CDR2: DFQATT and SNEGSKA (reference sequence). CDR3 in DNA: TGCAGTGCTAGAGACAGAGGCCAGGGGAGTGAAAAACTGTTTTTT. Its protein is CSARDRGQGSEKLFF.

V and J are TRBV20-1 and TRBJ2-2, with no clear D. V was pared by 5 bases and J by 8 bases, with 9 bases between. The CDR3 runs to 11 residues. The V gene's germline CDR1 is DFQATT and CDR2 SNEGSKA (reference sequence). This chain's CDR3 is CSAPREGELFF. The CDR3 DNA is TGCAGTGCTCCTCGCGAGGGGGAGCTGTTTTTT.

CDR3 in DNA: TGCAGCGTTGGTGCAGCGACAGGGGGCTACGAGCAGTACTTC. Translation gives CSVGAATGGYEQYF. The J gene is TRBJ2-7, the V gene TRBV29-1; 9 bases align to TRBD1. J was trimmed by 3 bases and V by 4 bases; bases with no gene match: 7. The CDR3 length is 14 residues. CDR1 is SQVTM and CDR2 is ANQGSEA in the germline V gene.

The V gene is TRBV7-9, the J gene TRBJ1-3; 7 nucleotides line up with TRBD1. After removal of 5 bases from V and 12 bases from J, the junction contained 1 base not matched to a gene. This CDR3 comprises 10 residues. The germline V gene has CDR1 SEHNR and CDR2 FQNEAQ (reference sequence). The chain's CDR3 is CASSPGGIYF. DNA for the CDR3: TGTGCCAGCAGCCCAGGGGGCATATATTTT. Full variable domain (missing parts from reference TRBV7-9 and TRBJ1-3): DTGVSQNPRHKITKRGQNVTFRCDPISEHNRLYWYRQTLGQGPEFLTYFQNEAQLEKSRLLSDRFSAERPKGSFSTLEIQRTEQGDSAMYLCASSPGGIYFGEGSWLTVV.

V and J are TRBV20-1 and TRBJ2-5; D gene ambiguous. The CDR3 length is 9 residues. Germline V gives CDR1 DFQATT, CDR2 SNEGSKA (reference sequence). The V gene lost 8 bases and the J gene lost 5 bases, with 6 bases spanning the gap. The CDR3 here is CSYDETQYF. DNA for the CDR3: TGCAGTTATGACGAGACCCAGTACTTC.

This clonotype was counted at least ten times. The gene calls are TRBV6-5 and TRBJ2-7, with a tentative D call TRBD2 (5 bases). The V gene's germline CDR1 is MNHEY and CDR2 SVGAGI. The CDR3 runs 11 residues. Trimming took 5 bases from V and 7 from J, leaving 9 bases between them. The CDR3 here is CASSRTGEQYF. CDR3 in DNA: TGTGCCAGCAGTCGGACTGGGGAGCAGTACTTC.

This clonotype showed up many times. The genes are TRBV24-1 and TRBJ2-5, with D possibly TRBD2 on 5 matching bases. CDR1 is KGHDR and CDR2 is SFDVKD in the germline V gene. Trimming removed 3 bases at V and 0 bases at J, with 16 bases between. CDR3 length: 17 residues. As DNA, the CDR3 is TGTGCCACCAGTGATGCCCGGGATGTTGCGCACCAAGAGACCCAGTACTTC. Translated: CATSDARDVAHQETQYF.

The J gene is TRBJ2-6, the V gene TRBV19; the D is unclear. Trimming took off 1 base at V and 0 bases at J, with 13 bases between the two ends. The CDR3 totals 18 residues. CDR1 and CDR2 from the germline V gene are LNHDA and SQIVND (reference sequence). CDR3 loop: CASSIGRQIISGANVLTF. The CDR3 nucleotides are TGTGCCAGTAGTATAGGGCGACAAATCATCTCTGGGGCCAACGTCCTGACTTTC.